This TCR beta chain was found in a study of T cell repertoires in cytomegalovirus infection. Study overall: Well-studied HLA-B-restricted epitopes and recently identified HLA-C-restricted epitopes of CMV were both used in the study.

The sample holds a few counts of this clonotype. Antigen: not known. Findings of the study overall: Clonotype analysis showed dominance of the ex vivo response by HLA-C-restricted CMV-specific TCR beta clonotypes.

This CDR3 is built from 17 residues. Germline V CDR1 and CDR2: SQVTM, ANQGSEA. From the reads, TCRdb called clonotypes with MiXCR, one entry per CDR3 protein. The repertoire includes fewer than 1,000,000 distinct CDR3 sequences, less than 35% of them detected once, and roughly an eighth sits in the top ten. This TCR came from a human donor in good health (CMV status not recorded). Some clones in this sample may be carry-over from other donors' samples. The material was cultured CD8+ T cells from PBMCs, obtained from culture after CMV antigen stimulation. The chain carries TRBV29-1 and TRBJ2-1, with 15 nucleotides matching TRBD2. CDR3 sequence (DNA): TGCAGTGCACCGGGACTAGCGGGGGGTCGCTCCTACAATGAGCAGTTCTTC. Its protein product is CSAPGLAGGRSYNEQFF.